The T cell receptor beta chain under discussion was sequenced for a study of OX40 agonist ivuxolimab in advanced cancers. Samples were taken at baseline and on day 1 of cycles 4 and 7. The CDR3 sequence is 11 residues long. Germline lookup yields CDR1 SQVTM and CDR2 ANQGSEA. V lost 3 bases to trimming and J lost 8 bases, with 10 bases between them. Data came from immunoSEQ multiplex PCR; TCRdb stores just in-frame clones and leaves some out. Of about 82,000 clones detected, around nine tenths appear once; the ten largest clones hold 2.3%. The gene calls are TRBV29-1 and TRBJ1-2, with a weak D call TRBD1 (5 bases). Source: CD4+ or CD8+ T cells sorted from blood, taken in a trial of the OX40 agonist ivuxolimab. The sequence came from an adult with an advanced solid tumor such as melanoma, head and neck, liver or kidney cancer. The CDR3 spells CSVDLRDGYTF. In DNA, the CDR3 is TGCAGCGTTGACCTCAGGGACGGCTACACCTTC.